This is a list of T cell receptor beta chains from one sample in a study of shared clonotypes between healthy human individuals. The method was immunoSEQ multiplex PCR; TCRdb's version includes in-frame clones alone and lacks a portion of them. The table records about 2 million clones, approximately 94% of them present only once. Specimen: naive CD8+ T cells sorted from blood. These receptors came from a man between 18 and 29 years old in good health. CDR3s include the opening cysteine and the closing phenylalanine or tryptophan. D genes are given only for firm matches.

D gene | V gene | CDR3 protein
- | TRBV27 | CASSLDRSTGNTIYF
- | TRBV9 | CASSTDRALPYNGYTF
TRBD2 | TRBV7-9 | CASSFRTSGVTLQETQYF
- | TRBV4-1 | CASSQDLGGTDTQYF
- | TRBV7-6 | CASNTGDLTYNEQFF
TRBD1 | TRBV5-4 | CASSLGQGVLGNYGYTF
- | TRBV11-2 | CASSWDPAGEQYF
TRBD1 | TRBV10-3 | CAISESTQGVRGEQFF
- | TRBV28 | CAITRGTEAFF
- | TRBV9 | CASSVGGFNEKLFF
- | TRBV5-1 | CASSLSQSPGGYEQYF
- | TRBV5-4 | CASSREEVESYNSPLHF
TRBD1 | TRBV4-1 | CASSQDRTGADTQYF
TRBD1 | TRBV7-2 | CASSLEDLGGIDEQFF
- | TRBV5-1 | CASSFNPTGGYEQYF
- | TRBV6-6 | CASSYWGNTGELFF
- | TRBV9 | CASSVDGSDNEQFF
- | TRBV10-2 | CASSEIAEQETQYF
- | TRBV7-9 | CASSLAGRDNQPQHF
- | TRBV4-3 | CASSPRGKETQYF
- | TRBV2 | CASRTPDTYEQYF
- | TRBV30 | CAWRLASHGYTF
- | TRBV5-8 | CASSLWGTEQYF
- | TRBV9 | CASSEGILNTGELFF